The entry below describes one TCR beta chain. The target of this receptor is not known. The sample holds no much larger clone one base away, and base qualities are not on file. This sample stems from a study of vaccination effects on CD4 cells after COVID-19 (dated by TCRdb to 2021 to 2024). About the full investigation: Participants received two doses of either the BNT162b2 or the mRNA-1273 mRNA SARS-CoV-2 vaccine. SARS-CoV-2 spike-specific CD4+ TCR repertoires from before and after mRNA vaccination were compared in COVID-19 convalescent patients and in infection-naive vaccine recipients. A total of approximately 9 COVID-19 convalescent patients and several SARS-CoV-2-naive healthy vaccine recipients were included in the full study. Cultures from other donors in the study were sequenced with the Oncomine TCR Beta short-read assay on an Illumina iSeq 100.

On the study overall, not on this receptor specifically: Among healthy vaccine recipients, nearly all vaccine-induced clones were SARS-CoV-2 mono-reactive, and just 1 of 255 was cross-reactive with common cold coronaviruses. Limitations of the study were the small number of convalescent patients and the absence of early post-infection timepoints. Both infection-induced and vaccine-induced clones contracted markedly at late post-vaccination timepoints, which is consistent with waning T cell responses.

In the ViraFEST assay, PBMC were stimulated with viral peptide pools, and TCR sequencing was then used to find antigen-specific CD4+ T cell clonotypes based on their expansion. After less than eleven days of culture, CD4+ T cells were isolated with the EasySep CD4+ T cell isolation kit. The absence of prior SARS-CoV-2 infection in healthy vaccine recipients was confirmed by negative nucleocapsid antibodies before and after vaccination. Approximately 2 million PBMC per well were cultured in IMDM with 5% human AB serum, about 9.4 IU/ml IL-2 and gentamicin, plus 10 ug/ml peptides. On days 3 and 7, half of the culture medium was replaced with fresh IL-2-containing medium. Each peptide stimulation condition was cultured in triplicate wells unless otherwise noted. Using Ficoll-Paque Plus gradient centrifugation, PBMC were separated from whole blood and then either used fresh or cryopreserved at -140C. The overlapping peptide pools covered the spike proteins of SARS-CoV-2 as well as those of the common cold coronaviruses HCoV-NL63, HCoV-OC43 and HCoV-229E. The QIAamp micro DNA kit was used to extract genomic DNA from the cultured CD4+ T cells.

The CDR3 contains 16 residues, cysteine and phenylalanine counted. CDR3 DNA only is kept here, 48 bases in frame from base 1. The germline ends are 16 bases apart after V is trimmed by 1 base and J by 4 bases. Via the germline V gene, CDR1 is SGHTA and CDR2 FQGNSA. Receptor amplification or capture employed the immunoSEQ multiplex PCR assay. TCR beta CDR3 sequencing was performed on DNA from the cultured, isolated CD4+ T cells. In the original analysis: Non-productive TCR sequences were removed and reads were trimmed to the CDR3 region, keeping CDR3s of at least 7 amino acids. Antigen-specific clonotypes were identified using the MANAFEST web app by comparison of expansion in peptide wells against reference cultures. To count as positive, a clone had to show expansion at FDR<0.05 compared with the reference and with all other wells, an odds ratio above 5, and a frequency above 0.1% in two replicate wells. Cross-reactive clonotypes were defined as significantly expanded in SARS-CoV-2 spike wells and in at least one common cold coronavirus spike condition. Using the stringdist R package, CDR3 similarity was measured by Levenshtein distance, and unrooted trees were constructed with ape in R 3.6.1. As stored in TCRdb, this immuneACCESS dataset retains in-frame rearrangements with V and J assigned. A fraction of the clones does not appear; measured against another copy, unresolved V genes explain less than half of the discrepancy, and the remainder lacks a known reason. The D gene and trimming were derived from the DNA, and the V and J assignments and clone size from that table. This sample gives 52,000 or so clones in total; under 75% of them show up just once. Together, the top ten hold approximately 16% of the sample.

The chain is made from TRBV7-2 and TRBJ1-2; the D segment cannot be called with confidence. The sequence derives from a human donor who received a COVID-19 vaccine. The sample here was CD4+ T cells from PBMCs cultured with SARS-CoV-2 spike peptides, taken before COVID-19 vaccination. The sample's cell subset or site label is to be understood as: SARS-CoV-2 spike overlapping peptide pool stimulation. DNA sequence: TGTGCCAGCAGCTTAGGCCCGGTCGGAACAGCCTATGGCTACACCTTC. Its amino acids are CASSLGPVGTAYGYTF.